The source of this T cell receptor beta chain is a study of blood T cell repertoires in COVID-19. Germline-derived CDR1 and CDR2 are SEHNR and FQNEAQ (reference sequence). The CDR3 covers 16 residues. Trimming at V came to 5 bases and at J to 3 bases, leaving 10 bases not matched to a gene. Some clones are missing from TCRdb's copy, which holds only in-frame ones; the method was immunoSEQ multiplex PCR. The sample lists nearly 200,000 clones; about 88% were seen once. The V gene is TRBV7-9, the J gene TRBJ2-1; 7 bases line up with TRBD2. The sequence was obtained from a woman in her thirties or forties who had recovered from COVID-19. Sequenced material: peripheral blood. CDR3 sequence: CASSPWVGGDYNEQFF. The CDR3 DNA sequence: TGTGCCAGCAGCCCGTGGGTGGGAGGGGACTACAATGAGCAGTTCTTC.